Following are 27 T cell receptor beta chains from one sample sequenced in a study of blood T cells in healthy people across ages. The use of a sample-barcoded 5' primer and a J-beta primer mix characterized a second PCR of roughly 6 to 11 cycles. TCRdb passed the 5' RACE reads through MiXCR, listing each CDR3 protein once. The sample records 700,000 to 850,000 distinct CDR3 sequences, approximately 35% being singletons. The specimen was blood. The receptors originated from a man younger than 35 in good health.

This clonotype was recorded a few times. CDR3 sequence: CASTSRRGYTF. In nucleotides, the CDR3 is TGTGCCAGCACCTCCCGACGGGGCTACACCTTC. The V call is TRBV12-3 or TRBV12-4, the J call TRBJ1-2, with D uncertain. With 7 bases removed from V and 8 bases from J, the gap between germline ends came to 11 bases. The CDR3 is 11 residues long.

The table lists this clonotype with a few counts. The junction shows a germline mismatch at one end, possibly a read error. This chain uses TRBV6-5 with TRBJ1-1, with a tentative D call TRBD1 (5 bases). Per the germline V gene, CDR1 is MNHEY and CDR2 is SVGAGI. This CDR3 has 16 residues. The CDR3 sequence: CASSYSTRGVKTEAFF. CDR3 nucleotide sequence: TGTGCCAGCAGTTACTCGACCCGAGGGGTGAAGACTGAAGCTTTCTTT.

The chain has TRBV28 and TRBJ2-3; TRBD2 agrees at 10 bases. Germline-derived CDR1 and CDR2 are MDHEN and SYDVKM. Germline trimming cut 6 bases from V and 7 bases from J; bases unmatched to any gene: 13. The CDR3 sequence is 16 residues long. The CDR3 reads CASSSRASGGANTQYF. CDR3 DNA: TGTGCCAGCAGCTCCCGGGCTAGCGGGGGAGCAAATACGCAGTATTTT.

With regard to this clonotype: A much larger clone lies a single base off, so this may be a read error. V gene TRBV3-1 combines with J gene TRBJ2-1; 7 bases line up with TRBD2. The CDR3 runs 15 residues. After removal of 1 base from V and 5 bases from J, the junction contained 5 bases not matched to a gene. From germline, CDR1 is LGHDT and CDR2 YNNKEL (reference sequence). CDR3 region: CASSQAASGHNEQFF. The CDR3 coding sequence is TGTGCCAGCAGCCAAGCGGCTAGCGGACACAATGAGCAGTTCTTC.

The V gene is TRBV20-1, the J gene TRBJ2-7; TRBD2 matches 8 bases. The CDR3 consists of 16 residues. Germline CDR1 and CDR2: DFQATT and SNEGSKA (reference sequence). With 3 bases clipped from V and 0 bases from J, the junction kept 10 bases outside the gene matches. CDR3 in DNA: TGCAGTGCTAGCCCGCTTAGCGGGGAGGCCTCCTACGAGCAGTACTTC. The encoded protein is CSASPLSGEASYEQYF.

The chain recombines TRBV2 with TRBJ2-3, with unresolved D. The CDR3 contains 17 residues. V lost 1 base to trimming and J lost 0 bases, with 14 bases between them. CDR1 and CDR2 from the germline V gene are SNHLY and FYNNEI. The CDR3 bases are TGTGCCAGCAGTGAAGATAGACTTCTGCTCAGCACAGATACGCAGTATTTT. It is translated as CASSEDRLLLSTDTQYF.

The chain couples TRBV14 to TRBJ1-2; D unresolved. The CDR3 contains 13 residues. Per germline, CDR1 SGHDN and CDR2 FVKESK. The V end lost 1 base, the J end lost 5 bases, and 8 bases lay between the germline ends. CDR3 loop: CASSQGFGYGYTF. CDR3 in DNA: TGTGCCAGCAGCCAAGGGTTCGGGTATGGCTACACCTTC.

This clonotype was seen only once. Just one base apart from a much larger clone, this may be a read error. The J gene is TRBJ1-2, the V gene TRBV12-3 or TRBV12-4, with a weak D call TRBD1 (5 bases). The CDR3 spans 12 residues. Trimming removed 3 bases from V and 8 bases from J, with 10 bases in between. The CDR3, as DNA: TGTGCCAGCAGTTTTTTGGGGGAAGGCTACACCTTC. Translation gives CASSFLGEGYTF.

This clonotype occurred a few times. V gene TRBV6-2 or TRBV6-3 combines with J gene TRBJ1-2; D remains ambiguous. Germline CDR1 reads MNHEY; CDR2 reads SVGEGT. The CDR3 covers 13 residues. V lost 10 bases and J 8 bases, leaving 20 bases between the germline ends. The CDR3 DNA reads TGTGCCACCTGGCGGCAGTCCGCTGTGGGCTACACCTTC. This gives the protein CATWRQSAVGYTF.

The V gene is TRBV12-3 or TRBV12-4, the J gene TRBJ2-7; D unclear. This CDR3 is built from 13 residues. Trimming removed 1 base from V and 6 bases from J, with 10 bases in between. CDR3 amino acids: CASSLVPPVEQYF. CDR3 coding DNA: TGTGCCAGCAGTTTAGTCCCTCCCGTCGAGCAGTACTTC.

A word on this clonotype: This may be a read error: a much more frequent sequence differs by one nucleotide. V usage is TRBV15 and J usage is TRBJ2-1; D uncertain. CDR1 is LNHNV and CDR2 is YYDKDF in the germline V gene (reference sequence). CDR3 length equals 13 residues. V shed 1 base and J shed 10 bases, with 11 bases lying between them. CDR3 DNA: TGTGCCACCAGCAGAGCAGATTCCTACGAGCAGTTCTTC. Residues: CATSRADSYEQFF.

The chain is built from TRBV7-9 and TRBJ2-4; D perhaps matches TRBD2 (6 bases). This CDR3 has 16 residues. Germline V gene sequence: CDR1 SEHNR, CDR2 FQNEAQ (reference sequence). Trimming stripped 5 bases from V and 0 bases from J, with 14 bases between. DNA for the CDR3: TGTGCCAGCAGCGAGGGACTGGGAACAGCCAAAAACATTCAGTACTTC. It yields the protein CASSEGLGTAKNIQYF.

This clonotype was seen only once. V and J are TRBV12-3 or TRBV12-4 and TRBJ1-1; D possibly corresponds to TRBD1 (5 bases). This CDR3 region has 14 residues. Trimming left V 6 bases short and J 3 bases short, with 14 bases between. The CDR3 sequence: CASSREGGDTEAFF. The CDR3 region has the DNA TGTGCCAGCAGCCGAGAGGGAGGGGACACTGAAGCTTTCTTT.

The rearrangement links TRBV7-2 to TRBJ2-3; 11 positions match TRBD1. The CDR3 is made up of 15 amino acids. The ends lost 5 bases at V and 4 bases at J; junction bases unmatched: 5. In germline, CDR1 is SGHTA, CDR2 FQGNSA. In DNA, the CDR3 is TGTGCCAGCAGCCCCACGGGACAGGGGGCAGATACGCAGTATTTT. The encoded protein is CASSPTGQGADTQYF.

The chain links TRBV9 to TRBJ2-5; TRBD2 matches 7 bases. J lost 11 bases, V lost 0 bases, and 13 bases had no gene match. The CDR3 sequence is 15 residues long. Germline CDR1 reads SGDLS; CDR2 reads YYNGEE. DNA of the CDR3: TGTGCCAGCAGCGTAGAAGGTAGCGGGCACAATGAGCAGTACTTC. Translated, it gives CASSVEGSGHNEQYF.

The chain uses TRBV7-2 and TRBJ2-5; no clear D gene. Trimming took 5 bases from V and 10 from J, leaving 20 bases between them. CDR3 size: 14 residues. Germline CDR1 SGHTA, CDR2 FQGNSA. The CDR3 loop reads CASSPGQTPRDQYF. The DNA of the CDR3 is TGTGCCAGCAGCCCAGGCCAGACCCCACGAGACCAGTACTTC.

In its sample, this clonotype was seen many times. The chain has TRBV20-1 and TRBJ2-7; unclear D gene. V dropped 5 bases and J dropped 4 bases, with 18 bases sitting between them. Per the germline V gene, CDR1 is DFQATT and CDR2 is SNEGSKA (reference sequence). CDR3 length: 14 residues. The DNA for the CDR3 is TGCAGTGCTGGATCCCCGGGTTATAGGTACGAGCAGTACTTC. Residues: CSAGSPGYRYEQYF.

This clonotype was detected many times. The chain recombines TRBV12-3 or TRBV12-4 with TRBJ2-3; D is possibly TRBD1 (5 bases). Deletions cut 6 bases from V and 0 bases from J, with 13 bases between. CDR3 length: 15 amino acids. CDR3 nucleotides: TGTGCCAGCAGCCGTGACAGCTTAAGCACAGATACGCAGTATTTT. Amino acid sequence: CASSRDSLSTDTQYF.

In the case of this clonotype: Mismatch with germline at one junction end may stem from a read error. The chain carries TRBV10-3 and TRBJ1-4, with D maybe TRBD1 (5 bases). Per the germline V gene, CDR1 is ENHRY and CDR2 is SYGVKD. CDR3 size: 16 residues. The CDR3 region is CAIGGPQTATSEKLFF. CDR3 nucleotide sequence: TGTGCCATTGGGGGACCTCAGACAGCAACTAGTGAAAAACTGTTTTTT.

The chain joins TRBV20-1 to TRBJ1-1; D uncertain. The CDR3 sequence is 12 residues long. Between the trimmed V and J ends, which lost 0 bases and 10 bases, there was a span of 12 bases. CDR1 is DFQATT, CDR2 SNEGSKA, per germline (reference sequence). The CDR3 DNA follows: TGCAGTGCTAGAGATGTGGAGGAGGGAGCTTTCTTT. Translation gives CSARDVEEGAFF.

This clonotype was counted only a few times. V gene TRBV4-3 combines with J gene TRBJ2-5, with 8 bases that match TRBD2. The germline V gene encodes CDR1 LGHNA and CDR2 YSLEER. The CDR3 length is 15 residues. V dropped 2 bases and J dropped 5; count of bases not matched to a gene: 7. CDR3 bases: TGCGCCAGCAGCCAAAGCACTAGCGGCAAGGAGACCCAGTACTTC. The encoded protein is CASSQSTSGKETQYF.

The chain employs TRBV24-1 and TRBJ2-1; 7 bases are a match to TRBD2. The J call is uncertain, as TRBJ2-7 better fits the DNA end. The CDR3 consists of 13 residues. The germline V gene encodes CDR1 KGHDR and CDR2 SFDVKD. Here the CDR3 DNA reads TGTGCCACCAGTGTGGGGGACTACAATGAGCAGTACTTC. Translation gives CATSVGDYNEQYF.

This clonotype was observed a few times. V and J are TRBV7-9 and TRBJ1-1, with D unresolved. V was pared by 8 bases and J by 1 base, with 11 bases between. The CDR3 has 13 amino acids. Germline-derived CDR1 and CDR2 are SEHNR and FQNEAQ (reference sequence). CDR3 loop: CASGLSRNTEAFF. Written as DNA, the CDR3 is TGTGCCAGCGGACTAAGTCGGAACACTGAAGCTTTCTTT.

This clonotype was seen more than once but under ten times. This chain connects TRBV10-3 to TRBJ2-3, with TRBD2 matching over 11 bases. The CDR3 loop spans 16 amino acids. V gave up 5 bases and J gave up 2 bases; unmatched junction bases: 6. Germline CDR1 and CDR2: ENHRY and SYGVKD. The CDR3 nucleotides are TGTGCCATCAGTCGTGGGACTAGCGGCCCCACAGATACGCAGTATTTT. Protein: CAISRGTSGPTDTQYF.

The rearrangement uses TRBV14 and TRBJ1-3; 9 bases map to TRBD1. Germline CDR1 reads SGHDN; CDR2 reads FVKESK. V trimming: 3 bases; J trimming: 4 bases; junction bases outside the gene matches: 4. The CDR3 is 15 residues long. The DNA of the CDR3 is TGTGCCAGCAGCCAGGACAGGGGATACGGAAACACCATATATTTT. Protein product: CASSQDRGYGNTIYF. Combining the CDR3 with reference TRBV14 and TRBJ1-3 gives the whole variable domain EAGVTQFPSHSVIEKGQTVTLRCDPISGHDNLYWYRRVMGKEIKFLLHFVKESKQDESGMPNNRFLAERTGGTYSTLKVQPAELEDSGVYFCASSQDRGYGNTIYFGEGSWLTVV.

J is TRBJ2-2 and V is TRBV27; 8 nucleotides match TRBD2. The CDR3 covers 14 residues. Unmatched junction bases numbered 5, after V lost 7 bases and J lost 4 bases. Germline CDR1 reads MNHEY; CDR2 reads SMNVEV (reference sequence). CDR3 coding DNA: TGTGCCAGCAAGGCGGGGGGTCCCACCGGGGAGCTGTTTTTT. This codes for CASKAGGPTGELFF.

The chain carries TRBV12-3 or TRBV12-4 and TRBJ2-1, with TRBD2 matching 13 bases. V shed 6 bases, J shed 12 bases, and the junction held 14 bases outside the gene matches. This CDR3 contains 16 residues. The DNA of the CDR3 is TGTGCCAGCAGCCCTCTGACTAGCGGGGGGCCCCTTACGCAGTTCTTC. This sequence encodes CASSPLTSGGPLTQFF.